Shown below are 24 T cell receptor beta chains from a single sample sequenced in a study of T cell clonotyping in hematopoietic cell transplantation. Generated by immunoSEQ multiplex PCR, the TCRdb table keeps only in-frame clones and is missing some. The sample has about 29,000 clones, approximately 90% seen once; the top ten hold approximately 12%. The source was PBMCs, collected 100 days after allogeneic stem cell transplant. The receptors derive from a female patient aged 50 to 60 who had an allogeneic stem cell transplant from a related donor, so the T cells may come from the graft donor. Some clones in this sample may be carry-over from other donors' samples.

This chain links TRBV5-1 with TRBJ2-2; the D call may be TRBD1 or TRBD2 (6 bases each). CDR1 and CDR2 from the germline V gene are SGHRS and YFSETQ. The CDR3 loop spans 14 amino acids. The V end was cut by 3 bases, the J end by 6 bases, with 12 bases between. The CDR3 is CASSWPRGAGELFF. The CDR3 bases are TGCGCCAGCAGCTGGCCTAGGGGGGCCGGGGAGCTGTTTTTT. Supplemented by reference TRBV5-1 and TRBJ2-2, the full variable domain reads KAGVTQTPRYLIKTRGQQVTLSCSPISGHRSVSWYQQTPGQGLQFLFEYFSETQRNKGNFPGRFSGRQFSNSRSEMNVSTLELGDSALYLCASSWPRGAGELFFGEGSRLTVL.

The V and J genes are TRBV10-3 and TRBJ1-3; TRBD1 is a possible D gene (5 bases). Looked up from germline, CDR1 is ENHRY and CDR2 is SYGVKD. Between the trimmed V and J ends, which lost 5 bases and 0 bases, there was a span of 11 bases. This CDR3 has 15 residues. CDR3: CAISYGGLSGNTIYF. The CDR3 DNA is TGTGCCATCAGTTACGGGGGACTCTCTGGAAACACCATATATTTT.

The chain couples TRBV19 to TRBJ2-3; 8 nucleotides align to TRBD1. Germline values: CDR1 LNHDA, CDR2 SQIVND (reference sequence). J lost 6 bases, V lost 5 bases, and 7 bases had no gene match. The CDR3 runs to 14 residues. CDR3 amino acids: CASSLGQGWDTQYF. The CDR3 nucleotides are TGTGCCAGTAGTCTTGGACAGGGTTGGGATACGCAGTATTTT.

This clone was seen a single time. The chain recombines TRBV5-1 with TRBJ2-7; 7 nucleotides align to TRBD1. Trimming removed 2 bases from V and 5 bases from J; junction bases left unmatched: 4. Germline CDR1 is SGHRS and CDR2 is YFSETQ. The CDR3 sequence is 13 residues long. Here the CDR3 DNA reads TGCGCCAGCAGCTTTACAGGGGATCACGAGCAGTACTTC. Amino acid sequence: CASSFTGDHEQYF.

V usage is TRBV6-5 and J usage is TRBJ1-1; TRBD1 agrees at 7 bases. Losses at the gene ends were 6 bases for V and 4 bases for J; bases not matched to a gene: 5. This CDR3 region has 13 residues. CDR1 and CDR2 (germline): MNHEY, SVGAGI. The CDR3 sequence is CASRTGWGTEAFF. CDR3 nucleotide sequence: TGTGCCAGCAGGACAGGGTGGGGCACTGAAGCTTTCTTT.

This chain uses TRBV25-1 with TRBJ2-5; D ambiguous. Judging by the DNA end, TRBJ2-7 fits better; the J call may be wrong. The CDR3 extends over 12 amino acids. The germline V gene encodes CDR1 MGHDK and CDR2 SYGVNS. The DNA of the CDR3 is TGTGCCAGCAGTGGCTCCTCCTACGAGCAGTACTTC. The encoded protein is CASSGSSYEQYF.

The V and J genes are TRBV30 and TRBJ2-7; TRBD1 matches at 7 bases. The junction had 3 bases not matched to a gene; V was cut back by 2 bases and J by 5 bases. The length of the CDR3 is 12 residues. The germline gives CDR1 GTSNPN, CDR2 SVGIG (reference sequence). CDR3 bases: TGTGCCTGGAGTAGAGGGGGCGACGAGCAGTACTTC. This translates into CAWSRGGDEQYF.

The chain has TRBV5-6 and TRBJ1-2; 7 positions match TRBD1. Germline V CDR1 and CDR2: SGHDT, YYEEEE. The CDR3 has 13 residues. Germline trimming cut 3 bases from V and 4 bases from J; bases unmatched to any gene: 3. The CDR3 region is CASSSGQRYGYTF. CDR3 nucleotides: TGTGCCAGCAGCTCGGGACAGCGCTATGGCTACACCTTC. Combining the CDR3 with reference TRBV5-6 and TRBJ1-2 gives the whole variable domain DAGVTQSPTHLIKTRGQQVTLRCSPKSGHDTVSWYQQALGQGPQFIFQYYEEEERQRGNFPDRFSGHQFPNYSSELNVNALLLGDSALYLCASSSGQRYGYTFGSGTRLTVV.

This clone was observed a single time. The chain combines TRBV10-3 with TRBJ1-6; possible D gene TRBD1, 5 bases. The CDR3 contains 14 residues. Germline CDR1 ENHRY, CDR2 SYGVKD. V lost 5 bases and J 8 bases, leaving 13 bases between the germline ends. The CDR3 protein is CAISQGPRDSPLHF. In nucleotides, the CDR3 is TGTGCCATCAGTCAGGGTCCGAGGGATTCACCCCTCCACTTT.

This chain connects TRBV29-1 to TRBJ1-6, with a possible D match to TRBD1 (6 bases). The CDR3 runs to 13 residues. Germline loops: CDR1 SQVTM, CDR2 ANQGSEA. V shed 7 bases and J shed 3 bases, with 10 bases lying between them. CDR3 protein: CSGRTDYNSPLHF. CDR3 in DNA: TGCAGCGGACGGACAGACTATAATTCACCCCTCCACTTT.

This chain uses TRBV30 with TRBJ2-7; D is undetermined. Germline V gives CDR1 GTSNPN, CDR2 SVGIG (reference sequence). The CDR3 runs to 11 residues. V shed 5 bases and J shed 0 bases, with 5 bases lying between them. CDR3 sequence reads: CAWANSYEQYF. In nucleotides, the CDR3 is TGTGCCTGGGCCAACTCCTACGAGCAGTACTTC.

The chain recombines TRBV2 with TRBJ1-5, with D maybe TRBD1 (5 bases). The V and J ends lost 3 bases and 11 bases respectively, with 17 bases between them. CDR1 is SNHLY, CDR2 FYNNEI, per germline. CDR3 length equals 14 residues. CDR3 loop: CASSDLVGAKAQHF. DNA of the CDR3: TGTGCCAGCAGTGATCTGGTAGGGGCGAAGGCCCAGCATTTT.

This clone has only one observation. The chain joins TRBV6-5 to TRBJ1-1; D gene uncertain. CDR1 is MNHEY, CDR2 SVGAGI, per germline. Trimming cost V 4 bases and J 4 bases, with 10 bases left between them. CDR3 length: 13 amino acids. The CDR3 sequence: CASSWRVRTEAFF. DNA for the CDR3: TGTGCCAGCAGTTGGAGGGTTCGCACTGAAGCTTTCTTT.

The rearrangement uses TRBV4-1 and TRBJ2-3; unclear D gene. Looked up from germline, CDR1 is MGHRA and CDR2 is YSYEKL. Between the trimmed V and J ends, which lost 6 bases and 6 bases, there was a span of 10 bases. The CDR3 runs 12 residues. Here the CDR3 DNA reads TGCGCCAGCAGTCCCCCCTTGGATACGCAGTATTTT. Protein: CASSPPLDTQYF.

This chain joins TRBV6-5 and TRBJ2-3; D tentatively reads TRBD1 or TRBD2 (5 bases each). Germline V gives CDR1 MNHEY, CDR2 SVGAGI. V was trimmed by 6 bases and J by 0 bases, leaving 10 bases between them. This CDR3 comprises 14 residues. CDR3 nucleotides: TGTGCCAGCAGGGGACGGTCTAGCACAGATACGCAGTATTTT. Its protein product is CASRGRSSTDTQYF.

V is TRBV6-1 and J is TRBJ2-5, with D possibly being TRBD2 (5 bases). V lost 6 bases and J 1 base, leaving 15 bases between the germline ends. Germline V CDR1 and CDR2: MNHNS, SASEGT. The CDR3 covers 15 residues. The CDR3 DNA follows: TGTGCCAGCAGGGTTGTTGAGGGCCCCCAAGAGACCCAGTACTTC. Translating gives CASRVVEGPQETQYF.

The V and J genes are TRBV30 and TRBJ1-1, with 9 bases fitting TRBD1. The CDR3 is made up of 14 amino acids. V dropped 5 bases and J dropped 5; count of bases not matched to a gene: 9. Germline V gene lookup returns CDR1 GTSNPN and CDR2 SVGIG (reference sequence). The CDR3, as DNA: TGTGCCTGGGATAAAAACAGGGGGCAAACTGAAGCTTTCTTT. Protein product: CAWDKNRGQTEAFF.

This sequence joins TRBV7-2 and TRBJ1-4; D gene unclear. Trimming removed 5 bases at V and 7 bases at J, with 17 bases between. The CDR3 loop spans 15 amino acids. CDR1 is SGHTA and CDR2 is FQGNSA in the germline V gene. This chain's CDR3 is CASSPRSEPFEKLFF. CDR3 sequence (DNA): TGTGCCAGCAGCCCAAGGTCAGAACCCTTTGAAAAACTGTTTTTT. The full variable domain, completed using reference TRBV7-2 and TRBJ1-4, is GAGVSQSPSNKVTEKGKDVELRCDPISGHTALYWYRQSLGQGLEFLIYFQGNSAPDKSGLPSDRFSAERTGGSVSTLTIQRTQQEDSAVYLCASSPRSEPFEKLFFGSGTQLSVL.

J is TRBJ1-2 and V is TRBV6-5; 10 nucleotides align to TRBD1. The germline V gene encodes CDR1 MNHEY and CDR2 SVGAGI. The CDR3 has 14 residues. Unmatched junction bases numbered 8, after V lost 4 bases and J lost 9 bases. Written as DNA, the CDR3 is TGTGCCAGCAGTTTTATGACAGGGGGCCCGAGCTACACCTTC. Residues: CASSFMTGGPSYTF.

This rearrangement joins TRBV7-8 to TRBJ1-2, with 8 positions matching TRBD1. The junction had 2 bases not matched to a gene; V was cut back by 4 bases and J by 4 bases. The CDR3 runs to 13 residues. Per germline, CDR1 SGHVS and CDR2 FQNEAQ. CDR3 sequence reads: CASSSGQGYGYTF. In DNA, the CDR3 is TGTGCCAGCAGCTCCGGACAGGGCTATGGCTACACCTTC.

The sample holds one count of this clone. The V gene is TRBV5-1, the J gene TRBJ1-1, with D uncertain. Germline CDR1 SGHRS, CDR2 YFSETQ. V was shortened by 1 base and J by 6 bases, with 13 bases between the two germline ends. The CDR3 sequence is 14 residues long. The CDR3 DNA reads TGCGCCAGCAGCTTGCTCGGAAGGAGGGCTGAAGCTTTCTTT. Protein sequence: CASSLLGRRAEAFF.

The sample holds one count of this clone. The V and J genes are TRBV10-3 and TRBJ2-3, with 10 nucleotides matching TRBD1. The CDR3 contains 18 residues. In germline, CDR1 is ENHRY, CDR2 SYGVKD. Losses at the gene ends were 7 bases for V and 2 bases for J; bases not matched to a gene: 15. The CDR3 here is CAINPSGTGAIPTDTQYF. The CDR3 DNA reads as TGTGCCATCAATCCCTCCGGGACAGGGGCGATTCCCACAGATACGCAGTATTTT.

The CDR3 DNA reads TGTGCCAGCAGCCAGGCGCCCGATTCACCCCTCCACTTT. Its protein is CASSQAPDSPLHF. The V gene is TRBV13, the J gene TRBJ1-6, with D unclear. Trimming shortened V by 5 bases and J by 8 bases, and 10 bases separated the two germline ends. The germline V gene has CDR1 PRHDT and CDR2 FYEKMQ (reference sequence). The CDR3 runs 13 residues.

The V call is TRBV7-2, the J call TRBJ1-1; D is unclear. V was cut by 4 bases and J by 0 bases, with 6 bases left in between. Germline assignment: CDR1 SGHTA and CDR2 FQGNSA. CDR3 size: 13 residues. This CDR3 is CASSSQMNTEAFF. In DNA, the CDR3 is TGTGCCAGCAGCTCCCAAATGAACACTGAAGCTTTCTTT.